One sample yielded the 17 T cell receptor beta chains listed below, sequenced in a study of shared clonotypes between healthy human individuals (dated by TCRdb to 2019 to 2021). The library was generated by the immunoSEQ multiplex PCR assay. The table was pulled from immuneACCESS by TCRdb, which kept in-frame rearrangements only. Such tables lose some clones; where checked, under half of the loss comes from unresolved V genes, and the rest has no known cause. In all, the sample holds about 1.5 million clones, and 95% to 99% of those were seen once. Together, the top ten hold approximately 0.45% of the sample. The source material was naive CD4+ T cells sorted from blood. Sample cell subset or site, as interpreted from the label and publication: CD45RA+ positively selected. These receptors came from a man aged 25 to 40 in good health.

The chain joins TRBV7-9 to TRBJ1-1; TRBD1 might be the D (6 bases). Germline V gene sequence: CDR1 SEHNR, CDR2 FQNEAQ (reference sequence). The ends were cut back, 0 bases at V and 4 bases at J, with 18 bases in the middle. This CDR3 spans 17 amino acids. CDR3 loop: CASSLASGGPRATEAFF. Written as DNA, the CDR3 is TGTGCCAGCAGCTTAGCGTCTGGGGGGCCTCGTGCCACTGAAGCTTTCTTT. Looking up the rest from reference TRBV7-9 and TRBJ1-1 gives the full variable domain: DTGVSQNPRHKITKRGQNVTFRCDPISEHNRLYWYRQTLGQGPEFLTYFQNEAQLEKSRLLSDRFSAERPKGSFSTLEIQRTEQGDSAMYLCASSLASGGPRATEAFFGQGTRLTVV.

The chain has TRBV28 and TRBJ2-7; D might be TRBD2 (7 bases). With 1 base removed from V and 2 bases from J, the gap between germline ends came to 9 bases. CDR1 and CDR2 from the germline V gene are MDHEN and SYDVKM. This CDR3 comprises 14 residues. In DNA, the CDR3 is TGTGCCAGCAGTTTATTCGGGGGGCCCTACGAGCAGTACTTC. It encodes CASSLFGGPYEQYF.

This clone was counted a single time. V is TRBV10-3 and J is TRBJ1-2; 9 bases map to TRBD1. The V gene's germline CDR1 is ENHRY and CDR2 SYGVKD. Unmatched junction bases numbered 12, after V lost 5 bases and J lost 5 bases. This CDR3 has 16 residues. CDR3 bases: TGTGCCATCAGTCTCAGAGGACAGGGGTTAGAATATGGCTACACCTTC. Amino acid sequence: CAISLRGQGLEYGYTF.

The rearrangement links TRBV7-9 to TRBJ2-4; no clear D. There are 14 residues in the CDR3. CDR1 is SEHNR, CDR2 FQNEAQ, per germline (reference sequence). V was clipped by 2 bases and J by 3 bases, with 8 bases between them. The CDR3 DNA sequence: TGTGCCAGCAGCTTAAAGGGTGGCAAAAACATTCAGTACTTC. Translating it yields CASSLKGGKNIQYF.

The J gene is TRBJ1-5, the V gene TRBV30, with no clear D. V lost 4 bases and J lost 0, with 7 bases in between. In germline, CDR1 is GTSNPN, CDR2 SVGIG (reference sequence). The CDR3 has 13 amino acids. CDR3 residues: CAWTRDSNQPQHF. In DNA form, the CDR3 reads TGTGCCTGGACCCGGGATAGCAATCAGCCCCAGCATTTT.

This clone occurred once. Other nucleotide sequences in the sample specify the same CDR3. This rearrangement joins TRBV14 to TRBJ2-7; D remains ambiguous. This CDR3 is 13 amino acids long. Trimming left V 0 bases short and J 6 bases short, with 9 bases between. Germline loops: CDR1 SGHDN, CDR2 FVKESK. CDR3 sequence: CASSQDLGSEQYF. DNA for the CDR3: TGTGCCAGCAGCCAAGATCTAGGGTCCGAGCAGTACTTC. The full variable domain, in which reference TRBV14 and TRBJ2-7 provide the parts outside the CDR3, is EAGVTQFPSHSVIEKGQTVTLRCDPISGHDNLYWYRRVMGKEIKFLLHFVKESKQDESGMPNNRFLAERTGGTYSTLKVQPAELEDSGVYFCASSQDLGSEQYFGPGTRLTVT.

In this sample, this clone turned up once. The chain joins TRBV5-5 to TRBJ2-3; D unclear. V was shortened by 4 bases and J by 2 bases, with 17 bases between the two germline ends. The CDR3 has 16 residues. Germline V CDR1 and CDR2: SGHKS, YYEKEE (reference sequence). The chain's CDR3 is CASSPRALITTDTQYF. The CDR3 region has the DNA TGTGCCAGCAGCCCCCGGGCGCTAATAACCACAGATACGCAGTATTTT.

This chain uses TRBV5-1 with TRBJ1-1; TRBD1 matches 7 bases. Germline V CDR1 and CDR2: SGHRS, YFSETQ. V was clipped by 0 bases and J by 0 bases; unmatched bases: 5. The CDR3 is made up of 16 amino acids. CDR3 sequence (DNA): TGCGCCAGCAGCTTGGAACCCACAGGGGTGAACACTGAAGCTTTCTTT. Its translation: CASSLEPTGVNTEAFF.

The CDR3 DNA sequence: TGTGCCAGCAGCGTAGACAGGCTTACCGGGGAGCTGTTTTTT. It encodes CASSVDRLTGELFF. V is TRBV9 and J is TRBJ2-2; perhaps TRBD1 as D (5 bases). Per the germline V gene, CDR1 is SGDLS and CDR2 is YYNGEE. Deletions cut 0 bases from V and 5 bases from J, with 8 bases between. The CDR3 loop spans 14 amino acids. Supplemented by reference TRBV9 and TRBJ2-2, the full variable domain reads DSGVTQTPKHLITATGQRVTLRCSPRSGDLSVYWYQQSLDQGLQFLIQYYNGEERAKGNILERFSAQQFPDLHSELNLSSLELGDSALYFCASSVDRLTGELFFGEGSRLTVL.

The chain combines TRBV18 with TRBJ2-2; the D gene is possibly TRBD2 (5 bases). The CDR3 loop spans 16 amino acids. Germline V gene sequence: CDR1 KGHSH, CDR2 LQKENI. Trimming removed 2 bases from V and 5 bases from J, with 15 bases in between. For the CDR3, the DNA is TGTGCCAGCTCACCAGAGGTCGGGGTAAAGACCGGGGAGCTGTTTTTT. It translates to CASSPEVGVKTGELFF. Variable domain in full (rest from reference TRBV18 and TRBJ2-2): NAGVMQNPRHLVRRRGQEARLRCSPMKGHSHVYWYRQLPEEGLKFMVYLQKENIIDESGMPKERFSAEFPKEGPSILRIQQVVRGDSAAYFCASSPEVGVKTGELFFGEGSRLTVL.

The chain is built from TRBV2 and TRBJ1-2; D is unresolved. Per the germline V gene, CDR1 is SNHLY and CDR2 is FYNNEI. CDR3 length: 14 residues. The V gene lost 7 bases and the J gene lost 8 bases, with 20 bases spanning the gap. Written as DNA, the CDR3 is TGTGCCAGCAAAGGTTCATTCTTGGTTGGCGGCTACACCTTC. Translation gives CASKGSFLVGGYTF.

The gene calls are TRBV25-1 and TRBJ2-3; 8 bases agree with TRBD2. The CDR3 contains 15 residues. CDR1 is MGHDK, CDR2 SYGVNS, per germline. The V and J ends lost 6 bases and 0 bases, in that order; junction bases with no gene match: 5. The CDR3 nucleotides read TGTGCCAGCAGACGTAGCGGGGCTAGCACAGATACGCAGTATTTT. It is translated as CASRRSGASTDTQYF.

The rearrangement joins TRBV7-3 to TRBJ2-3, with TRBD2 as a possible D gene (6 bases). CDR3 length equals 16 residues. Germline V CDR1 and CDR2: SGHTA, FQGTGA. Deletions cut 3 bases from V and 4 bases from J, with 17 bases between. DNA of the CDR3: TGTGCCAGCAGCTTGGATAGGGTAACGGGGGCAGATACGCAGTATTTT. Amino acid sequence: CASSLDRVTGADTQYF.

The rearrangement joins TRBV4-2 to TRBJ2-2; 8 nucleotides line up with TRBD1. CDR1 and CDR2 from the germline V gene are LGHNA and YNFKEQ. V lost 1 base, J lost 5 bases, and 9 bases stayed unmatched. The CDR3 is 17 amino acids. Here the CDR3 reads CASSQARTGWQTGELFF. The CDR3 DNA sequence: TGTGCCAGCAGCCAAGCCCGGACAGGGTGGCAAACCGGGGAGCTGTTTTTT.

The gene calls are TRBV29-1 and TRBJ2-1; possibly TRBD2 for D (5 bases). This CDR3 has 15 residues. Looked up from germline, CDR1 is SQVTM and CDR2 is ANQGSEA. The V and J ends lost 3 bases and 0 bases respectively, with 12 bases between them. DNA for the CDR3: TGCAGCGTTGACCGAGGGAAGAGCTCCTACAATGAGCAGTTCTTC. It yields the protein CSVDRGKSSYNEQFF.

The rearrangement uses TRBV10-3 and TRBJ2-5; the D is unclear. Germline CDR1 and CDR2: ENHRY and SYGVKD. The CDR3 is 16 residues long. V was trimmed by 1 base and J by 1 base, leaving 13 bases between them. The CDR3 DNA is TGTGCCATCAGTGAGTTTCCCACCAGGTCCCAAGAGACCCAGTACTTC. Translating gives CAISEFPTRSQETQYF.

The chain is built from TRBV7-9 and TRBJ2-2, with unresolved D. Germline CDR1 and CDR2: SEHNR and FQNEAQ (reference sequence). The CDR3 spans 14 residues. V dropped 0 bases and J dropped 7 bases, with 9 bases sitting between them. CDR3 sequence: CASSLALRNGELFF. CDR3 coding DNA: TGTGCCAGCAGCTTAGCGTTGAGAAACGGGGAGCTGTTTTTT.